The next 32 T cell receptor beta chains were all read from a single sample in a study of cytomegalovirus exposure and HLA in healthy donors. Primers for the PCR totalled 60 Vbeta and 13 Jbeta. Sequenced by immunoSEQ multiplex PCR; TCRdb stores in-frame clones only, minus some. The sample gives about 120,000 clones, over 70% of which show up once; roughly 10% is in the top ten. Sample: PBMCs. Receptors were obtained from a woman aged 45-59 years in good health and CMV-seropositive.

The CDR3 DNA is TGTGCCAGCAGTTTATCGTGGCGACAGGGGGCAGTGAACACTGAAGCTTTCTTT. It codes for CASSLSWRQGAVNTEAFF. V is TRBV27 and J is TRBJ1-1, with 10 bases identical to TRBD1. CDR1 and CDR2 from the germline V gene are MNHEY and SMNVEV (reference sequence). The CDR3 has 18 residues. The V gene end was trimmed by 0 bases and the J gene end by 0 bases; junction bases not matched to a gene: 7.

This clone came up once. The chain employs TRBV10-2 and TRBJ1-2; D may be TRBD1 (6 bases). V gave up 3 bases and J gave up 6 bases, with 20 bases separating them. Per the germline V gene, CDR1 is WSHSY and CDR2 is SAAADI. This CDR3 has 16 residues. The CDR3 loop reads CASSESLGGAWDGYTF. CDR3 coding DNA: TGCGCCAGCAGTGAAAGTCTTGGGGGCGCCTGGGATGGCTACACCTTC.

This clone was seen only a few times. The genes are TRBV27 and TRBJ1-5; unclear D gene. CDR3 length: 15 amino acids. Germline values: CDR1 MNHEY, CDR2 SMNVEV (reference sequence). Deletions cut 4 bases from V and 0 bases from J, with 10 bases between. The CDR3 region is CASSYSMASNQPQHF. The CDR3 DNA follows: TGTGCCAGCAGTTACAGCATGGCTAGCAATCAGCCCCAGCATTTT.

The CDR3 loop is CASSQGQNLNQPQHF. CDR3 sequence (DNA): TGTGCCAGCTCACAGGGACAGAACCTAAATCAGCCCCAGCATTTT. The rearrangement joins TRBV18 to TRBJ1-5; TRBD1 matches at 7 bases. This CDR3 is 15 amino acids long. CDR1 KGHSH and CDR2 LQKENI come from the germline V gene. V dropped 4 bases and J dropped 4; count of bases not matched to a gene: 7.

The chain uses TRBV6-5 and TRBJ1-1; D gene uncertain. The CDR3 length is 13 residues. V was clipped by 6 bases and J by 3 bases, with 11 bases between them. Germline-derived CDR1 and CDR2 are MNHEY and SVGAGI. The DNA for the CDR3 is TGTGCCAGCAGAGAGAATATCTACACTGAAGCTTTCTTT. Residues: CASRENIYTEAFF.

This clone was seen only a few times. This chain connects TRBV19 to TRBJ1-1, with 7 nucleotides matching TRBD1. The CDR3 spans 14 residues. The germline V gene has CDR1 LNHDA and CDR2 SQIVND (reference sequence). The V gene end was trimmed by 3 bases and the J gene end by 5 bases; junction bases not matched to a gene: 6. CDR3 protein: CASSISRGLTEAFF. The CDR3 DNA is TGTGCCAGTAGTATTTCCAGGGGGTTAACTGAAGCTTTCTTT.

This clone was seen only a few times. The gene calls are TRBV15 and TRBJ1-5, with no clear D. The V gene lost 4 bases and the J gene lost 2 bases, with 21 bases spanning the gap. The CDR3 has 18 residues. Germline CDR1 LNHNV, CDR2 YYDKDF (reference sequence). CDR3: CATSKHSRWEGGNQPQHF. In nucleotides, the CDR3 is TGTGCCACCAGCAAGCACAGTCGGTGGGAGGGCGGCAATCAGCCCCAGCATTTT.

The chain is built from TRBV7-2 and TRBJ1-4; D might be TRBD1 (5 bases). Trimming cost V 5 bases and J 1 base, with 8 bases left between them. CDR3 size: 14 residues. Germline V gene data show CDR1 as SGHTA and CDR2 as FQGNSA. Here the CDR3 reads CASSLDRTNEKLFF. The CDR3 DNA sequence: TGTGCCAGCAGCCTCGACAGAACTAATGAAAAACTGTTTTTT.

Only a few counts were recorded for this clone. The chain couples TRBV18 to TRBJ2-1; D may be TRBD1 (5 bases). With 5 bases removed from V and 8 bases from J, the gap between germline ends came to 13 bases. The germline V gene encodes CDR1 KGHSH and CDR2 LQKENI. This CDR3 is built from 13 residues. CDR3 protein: CASSTRQGDEQFF. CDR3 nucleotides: TGTGCCAGCTCAACTCGTCAGGGCGATGAGCAGTTCTTC.

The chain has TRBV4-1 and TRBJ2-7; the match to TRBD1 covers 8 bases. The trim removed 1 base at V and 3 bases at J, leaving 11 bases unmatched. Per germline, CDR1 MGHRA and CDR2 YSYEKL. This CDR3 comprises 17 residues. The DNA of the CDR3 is TGCGCCAGCAGCCAAGGTAGAGGGACAGGAAACTTCTACGAGCAGTACTTC. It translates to CASSQGRGTGNFYEQYF.

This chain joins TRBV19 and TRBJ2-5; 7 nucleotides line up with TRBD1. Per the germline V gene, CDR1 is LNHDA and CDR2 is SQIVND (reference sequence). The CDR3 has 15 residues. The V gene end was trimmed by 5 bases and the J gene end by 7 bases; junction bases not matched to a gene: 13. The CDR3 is CASSSPRVNRGTQYF. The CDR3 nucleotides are TGTGCCAGTAGTTCCCCCAGGGTCAACAGGGGGACCCAGTACTTC.

The CDR3 nucleotides read TGTGCCAGCAGCTTAGGAGTAAGCTACGAGCAGTACTTC. Protein product: CASSLGVSYEQYF. This chain joins TRBV7-2 and TRBJ2-7; D unresolved. The CDR3 has 13 residues. V gave up 1 base and J gave up 3 bases, with 7 bases separating them. Germline V gene lookup returns CDR1 SGHTA and CDR2 FQGNSA.

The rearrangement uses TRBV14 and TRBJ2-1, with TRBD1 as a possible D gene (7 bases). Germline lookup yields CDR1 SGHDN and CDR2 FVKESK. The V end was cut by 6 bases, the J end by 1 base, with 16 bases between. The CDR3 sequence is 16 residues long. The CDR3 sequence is CASSRGMGQSYNEQFF. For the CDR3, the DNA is TGTGCCAGCAGTCGCGGGATGGGACAGTCCTACAATGAGCAGTTCTTC.

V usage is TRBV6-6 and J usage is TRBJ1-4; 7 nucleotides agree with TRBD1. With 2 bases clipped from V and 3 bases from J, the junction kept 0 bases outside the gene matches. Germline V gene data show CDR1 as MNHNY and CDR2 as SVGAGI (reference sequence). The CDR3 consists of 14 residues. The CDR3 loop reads CASSYDRANEKLFF. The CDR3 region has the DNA TGTGCCAGCAGTTACGACAGGGCTAATGAAAAACTGTTTTTT.

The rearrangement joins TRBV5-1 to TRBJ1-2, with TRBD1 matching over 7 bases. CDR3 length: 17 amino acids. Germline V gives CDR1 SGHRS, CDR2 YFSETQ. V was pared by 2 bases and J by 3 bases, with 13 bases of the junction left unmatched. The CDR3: CASSFLPFTGDDYGYTF. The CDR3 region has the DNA TGCGCCAGCAGCTTCTTACCGTTCACAGGGGATGACTATGGCTACACCTTC.

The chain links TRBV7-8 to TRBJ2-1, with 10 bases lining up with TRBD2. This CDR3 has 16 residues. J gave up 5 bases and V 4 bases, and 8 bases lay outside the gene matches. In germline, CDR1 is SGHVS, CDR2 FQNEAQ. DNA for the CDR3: TGTGCCAGCAGCTCGCGGACTAGCGGAGCCAACAATGAGCAGTTCTTC. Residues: CASSSRTSGANNEQFF.

The CDR3 sequence is CASSLSSGAGGYTF. For the CDR3, the DNA is TGTGCCAGCAGTTTATCATCAGGGGCAGGAGGCTACACCTTC. This chain connects TRBV27 to TRBJ1-2; D is perhaps TRBD1 (6 bases). Germline V gene sequence: CDR1 MNHEY, CDR2 SMNVEV (reference sequence). Deletions cut 0 bases from V and 8 bases from J, with 13 bases between. The CDR3 totals 14 residues.

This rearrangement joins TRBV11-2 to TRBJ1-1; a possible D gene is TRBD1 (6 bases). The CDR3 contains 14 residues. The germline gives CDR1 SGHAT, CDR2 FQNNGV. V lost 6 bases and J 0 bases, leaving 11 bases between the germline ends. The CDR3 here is CASSQGLVNTEAFF. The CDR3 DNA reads TGTGCCAGCAGTCAGGGGCTAGTGAACACTGAAGCTTTCTTT.

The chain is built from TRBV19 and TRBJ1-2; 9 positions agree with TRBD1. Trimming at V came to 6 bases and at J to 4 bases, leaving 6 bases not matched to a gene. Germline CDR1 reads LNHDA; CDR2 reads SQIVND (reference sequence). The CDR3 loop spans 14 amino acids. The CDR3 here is CASRDGTGFYGYTF. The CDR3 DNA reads TGTGCCAGTAGGGACGGGACAGGGTTCTATGGCTACACCTTC.

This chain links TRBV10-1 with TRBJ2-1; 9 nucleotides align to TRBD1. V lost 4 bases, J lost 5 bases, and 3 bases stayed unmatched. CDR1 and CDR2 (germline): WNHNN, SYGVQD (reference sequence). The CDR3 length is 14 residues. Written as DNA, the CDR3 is TGCGCCAGCAGTGGGACAGGGGCCAACAATGAGCAGTTCTTC. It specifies CASSGTGANNEQFF.

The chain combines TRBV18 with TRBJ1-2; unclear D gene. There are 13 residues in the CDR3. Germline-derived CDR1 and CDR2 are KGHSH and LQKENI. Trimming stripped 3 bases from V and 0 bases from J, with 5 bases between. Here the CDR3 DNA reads TGTGCCAGCTCACCGCAGACTAACTATGGCTACACCTTC. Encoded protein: CASSPQTNYGYTF.

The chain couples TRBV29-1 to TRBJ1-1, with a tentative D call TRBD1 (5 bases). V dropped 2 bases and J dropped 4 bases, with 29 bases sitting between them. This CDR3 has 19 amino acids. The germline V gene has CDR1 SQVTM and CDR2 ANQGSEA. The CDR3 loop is CSVEPRALKVGGIRTEAFF. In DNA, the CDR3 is TGCAGCGTTGAACCCCGGGCACTAAAGGTCGGGGGAATCCGCACTGAAGCTTTCTTT.

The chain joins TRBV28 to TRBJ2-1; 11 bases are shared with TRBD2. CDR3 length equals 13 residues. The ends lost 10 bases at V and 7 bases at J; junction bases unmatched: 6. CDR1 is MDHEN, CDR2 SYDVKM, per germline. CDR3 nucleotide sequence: TGTGCCATACTAGCGGGAGTAGGGAATGAGCAGTTCTTC. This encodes CAILAGVGNEQFF. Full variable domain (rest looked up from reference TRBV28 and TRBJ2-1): DVKVTQSSRYLVKRTGEKVFLECVQDMDHENMFWYRQDPGLGLRLIYFSYDVKMKEKGDIPEGYSVSREKKERFSLILESASTNQTSMYLCAILAGVGNEQFFGPGTRLTVL.

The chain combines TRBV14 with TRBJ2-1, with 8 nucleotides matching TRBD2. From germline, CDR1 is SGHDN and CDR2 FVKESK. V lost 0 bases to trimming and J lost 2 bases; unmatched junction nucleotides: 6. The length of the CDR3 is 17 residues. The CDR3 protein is CASSQDALAGPYNEQFF. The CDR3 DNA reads TGTGCCAGCAGCCAAGATGCGCTAGCGGGCCCCTACAATGAGCAGTTCTTC.

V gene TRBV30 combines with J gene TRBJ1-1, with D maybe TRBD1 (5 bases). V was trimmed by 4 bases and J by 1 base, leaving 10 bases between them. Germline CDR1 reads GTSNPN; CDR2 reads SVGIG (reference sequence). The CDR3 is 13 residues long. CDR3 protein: CAWMGGRNTEAFF. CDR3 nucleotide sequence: TGTGCCTGGATGGGGGGGAGGAACACTGAAGCTTTCTTT.

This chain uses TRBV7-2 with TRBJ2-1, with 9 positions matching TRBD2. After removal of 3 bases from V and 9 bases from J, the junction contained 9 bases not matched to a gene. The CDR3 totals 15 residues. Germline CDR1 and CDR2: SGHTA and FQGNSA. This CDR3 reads CASSFGAGGGGEQFF. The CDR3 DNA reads TGTGCCAGCAGCTTTGGAGCGGGAGGTGGCGGTGAGCAGTTCTTC.

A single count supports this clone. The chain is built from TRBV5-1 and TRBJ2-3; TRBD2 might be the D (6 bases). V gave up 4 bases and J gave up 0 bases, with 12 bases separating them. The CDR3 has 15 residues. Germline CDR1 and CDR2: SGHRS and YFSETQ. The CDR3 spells CASSGGTASTDTQYF. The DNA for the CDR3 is TGCGCCAGCAGCGGAGGGACGGCTAGCACAGATACGCAGTATTTT. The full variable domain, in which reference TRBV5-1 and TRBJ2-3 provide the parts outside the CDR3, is KAGVTQTPRYLIKTRGQQVTLSCSPISGHRSVSWYQQTPGQGLQFLFEYFSETQRNKGNFPGRFSGRQFSNSRSEMNVSTLELGDSALYLCASSGGTASTDTQYFGPGTRLTVL.

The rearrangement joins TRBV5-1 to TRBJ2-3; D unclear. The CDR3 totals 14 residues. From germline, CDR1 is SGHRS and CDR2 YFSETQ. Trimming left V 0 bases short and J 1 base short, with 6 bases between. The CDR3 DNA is TGCGCCAGCAGCTTGGAGATAGGCACAGATACGCAGTATTTT. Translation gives CASSLEIGTDTQYF.

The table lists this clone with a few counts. The CDR3 loop reads CASSPQHEQYF. In DNA form, the CDR3 reads TGTGCCAGCTCACCACAGCACGAGCAGTACTTC. The V and J genes are TRBV18 and TRBJ2-7; no reliable D call. Germline loops: CDR1 KGHSH, CDR2 LQKENI. The CDR3 covers 11 residues. V gave up 1 base and J gave up 5 bases, with 3 bases separating them.

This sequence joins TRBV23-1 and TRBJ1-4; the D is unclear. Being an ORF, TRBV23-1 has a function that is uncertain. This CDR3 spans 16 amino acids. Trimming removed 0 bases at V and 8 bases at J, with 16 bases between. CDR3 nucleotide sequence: TGCGCCAGCAGTCAATCCCGGTTCTTTGAGCGCGAAAAACTGTTTTTT. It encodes CASSQSRFFEREKLFF.

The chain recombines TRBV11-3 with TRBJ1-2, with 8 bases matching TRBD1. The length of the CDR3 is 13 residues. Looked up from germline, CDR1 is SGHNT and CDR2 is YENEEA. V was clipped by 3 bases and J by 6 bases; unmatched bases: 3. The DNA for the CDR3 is TGTGCCAGCAGCTTTCCAGGGGGCAATGGCTACACCTTC. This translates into CASSFPGGNGYTF.

CDR3 nucleotide sequence: TGTGCCAGCCGGAGGGTAGCGGGCGGTCAAGAGACCCAGTACTTC. This encodes CASRRVAGGQETQYF. V and J are TRBV6-1 and TRBJ2-5, with 7 positions matching TRBD2. CDR1 is MNHNS, CDR2 SASEGT, per germline. The CDR3 extends over 15 amino acids. The V segment lost 8 bases and the J segment 2 bases; nucleotides outside the gene matches: 11.